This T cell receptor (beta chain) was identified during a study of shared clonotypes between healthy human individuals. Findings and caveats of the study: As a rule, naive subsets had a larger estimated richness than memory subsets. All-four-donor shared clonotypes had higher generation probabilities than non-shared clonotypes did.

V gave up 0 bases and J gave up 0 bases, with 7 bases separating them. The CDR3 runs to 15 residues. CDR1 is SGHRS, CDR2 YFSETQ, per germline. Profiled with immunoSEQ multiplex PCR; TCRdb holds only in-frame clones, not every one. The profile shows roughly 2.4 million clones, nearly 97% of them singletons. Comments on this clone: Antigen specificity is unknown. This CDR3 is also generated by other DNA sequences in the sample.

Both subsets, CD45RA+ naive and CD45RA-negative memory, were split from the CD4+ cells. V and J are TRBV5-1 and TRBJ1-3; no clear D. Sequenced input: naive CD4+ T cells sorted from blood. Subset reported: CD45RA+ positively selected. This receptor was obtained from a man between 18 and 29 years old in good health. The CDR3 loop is CASSLAGDSGNTIYF. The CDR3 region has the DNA TGCGCCAGCAGCTTGGCCGGAGACTCTGGAAACACCATATATTTT.